This entry is about one T cell receptor (beta chain). Antigen: not known. Eight reactions per sample, run separately, yielded cDNA. TCRdb reworked the 5' RACE reads into one entry per CDR3 protein, no DNA. In all, the sample yields 150,000 or so distinct CDR3 sequences. These data originate in a study of monozygotic twins with inflammatory bowel disease. Regarding the study as a whole: Healthy co-twins had higher TCRbeta inverse Simpson diversity than their IBD twins. Nothing supported a single strong signal or clonotype that was associated with IBD. For IBD patients, clonotypes shared with others were fewer than for healthy twins, especially with disease activity.

Germline values: CDR1 SGHAT, CDR2 FQNNGV. The CDR3 is made up of 19 amino acids. Sequencing was performed on blood. The source of this sequence is a human donor with ulcerative colitis or Crohn's disease, or a healthy co-twin of an affected twin (not recorded which). The chain joins TRBV11-2 to TRBJ2-3; TCRdb lists TRBD2, though no DNA is available to test this call. The CDR3 loop reads CASSLVSGRPRSTKDTQYF.